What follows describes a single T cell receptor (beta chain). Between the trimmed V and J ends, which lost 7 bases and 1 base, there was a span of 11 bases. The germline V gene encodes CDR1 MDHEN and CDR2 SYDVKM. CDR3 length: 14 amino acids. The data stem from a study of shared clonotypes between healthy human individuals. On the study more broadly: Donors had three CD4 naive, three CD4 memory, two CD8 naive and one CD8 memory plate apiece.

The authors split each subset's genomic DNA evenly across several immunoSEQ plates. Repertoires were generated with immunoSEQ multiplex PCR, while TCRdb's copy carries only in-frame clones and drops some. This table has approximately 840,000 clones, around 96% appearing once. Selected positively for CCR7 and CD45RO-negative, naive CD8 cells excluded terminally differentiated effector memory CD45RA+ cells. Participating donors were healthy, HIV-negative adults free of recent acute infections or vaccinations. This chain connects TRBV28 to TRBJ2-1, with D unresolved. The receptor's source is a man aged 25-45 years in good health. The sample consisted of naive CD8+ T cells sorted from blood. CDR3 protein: CASIPGVSYNEQFF. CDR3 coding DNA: TGTGCCAGCATACCGGGCGTATCCTACAATGAGCAGTTCTTC.